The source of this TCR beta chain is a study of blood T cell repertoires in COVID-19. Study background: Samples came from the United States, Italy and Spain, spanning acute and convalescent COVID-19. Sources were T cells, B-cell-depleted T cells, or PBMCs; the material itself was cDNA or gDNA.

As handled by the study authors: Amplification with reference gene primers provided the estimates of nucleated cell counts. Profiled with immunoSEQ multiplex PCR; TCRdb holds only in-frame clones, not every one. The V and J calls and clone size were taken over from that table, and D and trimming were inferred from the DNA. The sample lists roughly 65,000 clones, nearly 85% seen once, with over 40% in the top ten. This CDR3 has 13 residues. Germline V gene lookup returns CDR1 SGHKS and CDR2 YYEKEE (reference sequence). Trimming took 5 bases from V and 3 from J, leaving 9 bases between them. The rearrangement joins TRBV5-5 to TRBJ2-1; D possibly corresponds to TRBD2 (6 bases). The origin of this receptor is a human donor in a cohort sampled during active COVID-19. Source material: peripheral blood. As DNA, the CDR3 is TGTGCCAGCAGACCGGGGGACTACAATGAGCAGTTCTTC. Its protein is CASRPGDYNEQFF.